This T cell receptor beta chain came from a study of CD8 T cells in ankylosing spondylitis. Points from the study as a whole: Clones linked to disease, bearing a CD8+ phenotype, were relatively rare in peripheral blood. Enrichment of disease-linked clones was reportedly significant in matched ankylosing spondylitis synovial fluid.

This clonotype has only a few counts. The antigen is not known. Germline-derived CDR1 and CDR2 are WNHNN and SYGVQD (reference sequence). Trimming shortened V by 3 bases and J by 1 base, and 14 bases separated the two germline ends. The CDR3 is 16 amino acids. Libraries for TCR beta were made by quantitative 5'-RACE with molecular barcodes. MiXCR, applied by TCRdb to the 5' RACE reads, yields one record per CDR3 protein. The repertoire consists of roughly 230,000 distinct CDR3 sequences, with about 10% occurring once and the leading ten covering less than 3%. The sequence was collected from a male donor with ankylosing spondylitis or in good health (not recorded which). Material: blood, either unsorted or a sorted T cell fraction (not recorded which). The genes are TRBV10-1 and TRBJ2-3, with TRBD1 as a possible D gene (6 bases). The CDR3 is CASSDPRGGGTDTQYF. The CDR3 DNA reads TGCGCCAGCAGTGACCCCAGGGGCGGCGGCACAGATACGCAGTATTTT.